Listed below are T cell receptor beta chains from one sample, sequenced in a study of blood T cell repertoires in COVID-19. The table came from immunoSEQ multiplex PCR; TCRdb's copy has only in-frame clones and leaves some out. There are 110,000 to 150,000 clones in the sample; 70% to 90% occur only once, and approximately 10% lies in the top ten. Sequenced: peripheral blood. Every receptor here comes from a woman over 75 with acute or convalescent COVID-19. The CDR3 runs from the conserved cysteine through the conserved F or W. The D gene is left open where the match is weak.

TRBJ1-1	TRBD1	TRBV25-1	CASSVTGKNTEAFF
TRBJ1-1	-	TRBV19	CASSILQPGGTEAFF
TRBJ1-5	-	TRBV10-3	CAISQSPGDPNQPQHF
TRBJ1-4	-	TRBV9	CASSPRGRRDEKLFF
TRBJ1-2	-	TRBV16	CASSQFRDTGYTF
TRBJ1-4	TRBD1	TRBV18	CASSRDRGMANEKLFF
TRBJ2-4	TRBD2	TRBV28	CASSLGLAGTMGAKNIQYF
TRBJ1-3	-	TRBV5-1	CASSFGEAFGNTIYF
TRBJ1-1	TRBD1	TRBV7-2	CASSSWTGKNTEAFF
TRBJ1-3	-	TRBV5-1	CASQRLGGGNTIYF
TRBJ2-1	-	TRBV1	CTSSQEAGGVLCEQFF
TRBJ1-4	TRBD1	TRBV29-1	CSVEDRMGEKLFF
TRBJ2-2	-	TRBV9	CASSVTGNTGELFF
TRBJ1-1	TRBD1	TRBV6-6	CASSLQGATEAFF
TRBJ1-6	TRBD1	TRBV7-2	CASSLAGQINSPLHF
TRBJ2-5	TRBD1	TRBV5-5	CASSSGTGSQETQYF
TRBJ1-2	TRBD1	TRBV2	CATSPQQGNYGYTF
TRBJ2-3	-	TRBV5-1	CASSLTGRVGTDTQYF
TRBJ1-6	TRBD1	TRBV5-1	CASSLGDRASPLHF
TRBJ1-1	TRBD1	TRBV5-4	CASSSYRGENTEAFF
TRBJ2-7	TRBD1	TRBV2	CASSDSRGYSEQYF
TRBJ1-1	-	TRBV6-1	CASSERREGTEAFF
TRBJ2-7	-	TRBV11-1	CASSHTSRGHEQYF
TRBJ1-3	-	TRBV5-1	CASSARPRVNSGNTIYF
TRBJ1-5	-	TRBV9	CASSVDPYSNQPQHF
TRBJ1-1	-	TRBV5-1	CASSLTGNTEAFF
TRBJ1-1	-	TRBV5-1	CASSLEVGGAFF
TRBJ1-2	-	TRBV9	CASSAGSGPGGGYTF
TRBJ1-1	TRBD1	TRBV5-5	CASSSGTGGAFF
TRBJ1-5	-	TRBV24-1	CATSDSRSNQPQHF
TRBJ1-5	-	TRBV5-1	CASSLEGRDQPQHF
TRBJ2-7	-	TRBV7-8	CASSLTAYEQYF
TRBJ2-7	-	TRBV3-1/TRBV3-2	CASSQGTGEQYF
TRBJ1-2	-	TRBV5-4	CASSLVVAGDYGYTF
TRBJ2-7	TRBD2	TRBV4-2	CASSQDGSGGAIEQYF
TRBJ2-1	TRBD2	TRBV7-3	CASSLELAGYNEQFF
TRBJ2-2	TRBD2	TRBV27	CASSSGTSGGYTGELFF
TRBJ1-2	-	TRBV3-1/TRBV3-2	CASSHLTGSYGYTF
TRBJ1-2	-	TRBV30	CAWKKGSYGYTF
TRBJ2-2	-	TRBV19	CASSIVGGAAGELFF
TRBJ1-6	TRBD1	TRBV30	CAWRGTGYNSPLHF
TRBJ2-7	TRBD2	TRBV7-2	CASSHTGGAYEQYF